This entry concerns a single T cell receptor beta chain. Profiling relied on immunoSEQ multiplex PCR, and the TCRdb table lists in-frame clones only, not all of them. The sample records tens of thousands of clones, 91% being singletons. The data stem from a study of OX40 agonist ivuxolimab in advanced cancers. Study in general: Every 2 weeks, patients got intravenous ivuxolimab at one of six dose levels (0.01-10 mg/kg). Cancers in dose escalation were hepatocellular, melanoma, renal cell and head and neck.

The V end was cut by 6 bases, the J end by 0 bases, with 18 bases between. The CDR3 is 17 residues long. Germline V gene lookup returns CDR1 ENHRY and CDR2 SYGVKD. The receptor comes from an adult with an advanced solid tumor such as melanoma, head and neck, liver or kidney cancer. The sequenced sample was CD4+ or CD8+ T cells sorted from blood, obtained in a trial of the OX40 agonist ivuxolimab. This chain uses TRBV10-3 with TRBJ2-1; D unclear. In nucleotides, the CDR3 is TGTGCCATCAGGGAAAACACAATATCTAACTCCTACAATGAGCAGTTCTTC. Translating gives CAIRENTISNSYNEQFF.